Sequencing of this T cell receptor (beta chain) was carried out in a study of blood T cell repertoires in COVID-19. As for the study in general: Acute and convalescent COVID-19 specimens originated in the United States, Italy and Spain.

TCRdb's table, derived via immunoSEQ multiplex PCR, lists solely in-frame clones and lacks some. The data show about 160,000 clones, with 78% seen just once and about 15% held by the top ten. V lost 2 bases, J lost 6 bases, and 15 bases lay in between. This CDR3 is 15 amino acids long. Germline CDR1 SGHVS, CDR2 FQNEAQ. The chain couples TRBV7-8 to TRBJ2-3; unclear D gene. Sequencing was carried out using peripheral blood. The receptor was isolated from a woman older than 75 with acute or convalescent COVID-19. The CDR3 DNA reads TGTGCCAGCAGCTTACGGTGGGCCTCGTGGGATACGCAGTATTTT. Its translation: CASSLRWASWDTQYF.